This TCR beta chain originates from a study of T cell repertoires and HLA-DP antigens. Study overall: Pre-culture CD4+ samples used roughly 1,200 ng DNA versus roughly 200 ng for CD137+CD4+ sorts.

Note on this clone: Its antigen is unknown.

Notes on the study in general: Previously undetected clones averaged around 40% and 50% against the two alleles respectively.

Amplification used primers for 54 TRBV and 13 TRBJ segments. Assay: immunoSEQ multiplex PCR; the TCRdb copy retains only in-frame clones and omits some. This table has about 73,000 clones, roughly 78% appearing once. V was trimmed by 6 bases and J by 2 bases, leaving 9 bases between them. Germline loops: CDR1 LNHDA, CDR2 SQIVND (reference sequence). The CDR3 totals 13 residues. CD4+ T cells were isolated untouched, approximately 98% pure. This clonotype originated in a man in his sixties in good health and CMV-seronegative. This rearrangement joins TRBV19 to TRBJ2-3; D gene ambiguous. The sequenced sample consisted of CD4+ T cells from PBMCs. CDR3 protein: CASRADPTDTQYF. The CDR3 bases are TGTGCCAGTAGAGCCGATCCCACAGATACGCAGTATTTT. Full variable domain (remainder filled in from reference TRBV19 and TRBJ2-3): DGGITQSPKYLFRKEGQNVTLSCEQNLNHDAMYWYRQDPGQGLRLIYYSQIVNDFQKGDIAEGYSVSREKKESFPLTVTSAQKNPTAFYLCASRADPTDTQYFGPGTRLTVL.